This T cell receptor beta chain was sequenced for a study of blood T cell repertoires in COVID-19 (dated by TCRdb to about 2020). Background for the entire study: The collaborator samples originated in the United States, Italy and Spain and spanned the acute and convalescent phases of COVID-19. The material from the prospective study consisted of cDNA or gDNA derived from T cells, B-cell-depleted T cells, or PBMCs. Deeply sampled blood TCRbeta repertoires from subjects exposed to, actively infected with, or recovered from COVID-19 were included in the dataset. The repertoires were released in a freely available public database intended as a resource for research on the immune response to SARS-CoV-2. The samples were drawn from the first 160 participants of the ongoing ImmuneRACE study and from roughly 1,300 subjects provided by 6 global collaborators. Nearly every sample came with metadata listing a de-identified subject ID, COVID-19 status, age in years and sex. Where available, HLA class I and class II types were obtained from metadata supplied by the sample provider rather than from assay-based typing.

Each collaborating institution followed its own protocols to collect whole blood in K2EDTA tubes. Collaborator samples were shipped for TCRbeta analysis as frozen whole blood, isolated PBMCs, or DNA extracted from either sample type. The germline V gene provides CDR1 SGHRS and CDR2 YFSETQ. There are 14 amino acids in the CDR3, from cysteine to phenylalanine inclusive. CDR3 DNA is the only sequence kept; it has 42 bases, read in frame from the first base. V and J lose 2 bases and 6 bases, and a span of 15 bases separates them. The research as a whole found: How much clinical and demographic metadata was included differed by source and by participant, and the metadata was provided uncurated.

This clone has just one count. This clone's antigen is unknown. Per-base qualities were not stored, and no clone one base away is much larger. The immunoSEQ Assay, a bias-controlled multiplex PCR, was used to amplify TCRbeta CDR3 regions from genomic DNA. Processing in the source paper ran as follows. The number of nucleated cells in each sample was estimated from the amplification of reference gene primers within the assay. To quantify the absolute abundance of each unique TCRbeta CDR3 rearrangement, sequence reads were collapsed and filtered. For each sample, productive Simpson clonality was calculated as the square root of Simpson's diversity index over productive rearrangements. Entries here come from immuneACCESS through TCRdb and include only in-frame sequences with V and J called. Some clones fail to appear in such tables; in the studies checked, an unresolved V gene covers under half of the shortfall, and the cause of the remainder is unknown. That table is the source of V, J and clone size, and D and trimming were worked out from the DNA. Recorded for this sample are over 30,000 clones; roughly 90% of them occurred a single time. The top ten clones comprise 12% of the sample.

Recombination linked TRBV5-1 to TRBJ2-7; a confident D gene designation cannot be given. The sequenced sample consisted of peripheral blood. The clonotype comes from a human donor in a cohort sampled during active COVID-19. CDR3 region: CASSLTPEITEQYF. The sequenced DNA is TGCGCCAGCAGCTTAACCCCAGAAATTACCGAGCAGTACTTC.